The source of this T cell receptor (beta chain) is a study of blood T cell repertoires in COVID-19. About the study: Collection of acute and convalescent COVID-19 samples took place in the United States, Italy and Spain. T cells, B-cell-depleted T cells, or PBMCs provided the cDNA or gDNA that served as material.

The V end was cut by 7 bases, the J end by 5 bases, with 14 bases between. CDR3 length: 13 residues. Germline lookup yields CDR1 MNHNY and CDR2 SVGAGI (reference sequence). Sequencing used immunoSEQ multiplex PCR; TCRdb keeps in-frame clones, though not all of them. The sample consists of 200,000 or so clones, under 90% of them appearing once. The clonotype originates from a human donor in a cohort sampled during active COVID-19. This chain links TRBV6-6 with TRBJ2-5, with D perhaps TRBD2 (6 bases). The sample comprised peripheral blood. The CDR3 protein is CASTGSTFETQYF. For the CDR3, the DNA is TGTGCCAGCACCGGGAGTACTTTTGAGACCCAGTACTTC.